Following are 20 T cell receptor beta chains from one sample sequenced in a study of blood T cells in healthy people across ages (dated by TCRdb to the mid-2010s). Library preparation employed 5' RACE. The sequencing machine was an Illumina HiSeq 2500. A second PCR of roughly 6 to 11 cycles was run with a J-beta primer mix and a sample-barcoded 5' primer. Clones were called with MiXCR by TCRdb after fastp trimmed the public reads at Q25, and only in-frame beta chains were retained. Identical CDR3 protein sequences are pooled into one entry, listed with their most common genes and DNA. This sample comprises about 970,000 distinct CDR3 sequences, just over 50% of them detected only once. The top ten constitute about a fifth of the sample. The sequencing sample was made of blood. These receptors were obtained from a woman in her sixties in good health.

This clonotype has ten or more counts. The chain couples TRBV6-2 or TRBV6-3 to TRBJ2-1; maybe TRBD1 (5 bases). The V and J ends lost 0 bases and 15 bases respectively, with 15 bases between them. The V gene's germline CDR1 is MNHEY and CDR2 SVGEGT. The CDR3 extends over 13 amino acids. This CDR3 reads CASSYSSSQVVFF. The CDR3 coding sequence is TGTGCCAGCAGTTACTCGTCGTCACAGGTTGTGTTCTTC.

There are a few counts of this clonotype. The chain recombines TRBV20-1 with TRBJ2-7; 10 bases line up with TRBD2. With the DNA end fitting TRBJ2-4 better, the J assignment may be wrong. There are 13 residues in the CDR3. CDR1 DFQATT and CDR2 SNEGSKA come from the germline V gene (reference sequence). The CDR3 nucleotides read TGCAGTGCTAGACTAGCGGGGGTAAACATTCAGTACTTC. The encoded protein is CSARLAGVNIQYF.

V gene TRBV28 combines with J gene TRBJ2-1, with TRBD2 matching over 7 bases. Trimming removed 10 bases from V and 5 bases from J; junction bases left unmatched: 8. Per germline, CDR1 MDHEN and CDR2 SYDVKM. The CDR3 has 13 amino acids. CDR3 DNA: TGTGCCATCTCCGGGACTATAGACAATGAGCAGTTCTTC. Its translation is CAISGTIDNEQFF.

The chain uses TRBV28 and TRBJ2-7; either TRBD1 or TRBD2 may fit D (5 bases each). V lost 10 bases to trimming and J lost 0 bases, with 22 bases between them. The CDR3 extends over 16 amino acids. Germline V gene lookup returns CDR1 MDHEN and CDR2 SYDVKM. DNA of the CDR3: TGTGCCAACAGCCGGTCGACAGCTGGGAGCTCCTACGAGCAGTACTTC. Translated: CANSRSTAGSSYEQYF. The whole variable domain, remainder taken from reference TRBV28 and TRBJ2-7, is DVKVTQSSRYLVKRTGEKVFLECVQDMDHENMFWYRQDPGLGLRLIYFSYDVKMKEKGDIPEGYSVSREKKERFSLILESASTNQTSMYLCANSRSTAGSSYEQYFGPGTRLTVT.

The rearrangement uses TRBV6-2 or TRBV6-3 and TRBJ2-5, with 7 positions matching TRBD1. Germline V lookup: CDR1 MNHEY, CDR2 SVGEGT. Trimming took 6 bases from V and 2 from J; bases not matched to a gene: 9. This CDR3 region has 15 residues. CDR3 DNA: TGTGCCAGCAGCACCAGAGGGGGCCTACAAGAGACCCAGTACTTC. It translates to CASSTRGGLQETQYF.

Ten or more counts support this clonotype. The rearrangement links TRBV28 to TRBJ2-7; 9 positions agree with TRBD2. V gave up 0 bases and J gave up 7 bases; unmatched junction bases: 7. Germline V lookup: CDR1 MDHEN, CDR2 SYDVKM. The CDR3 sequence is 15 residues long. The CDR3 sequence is CASSLWREGRKEQYF. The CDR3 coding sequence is TGTGCCAGCAGTTTATGGCGGGAGGGAAGAAAAGAGCAGTACTTC.

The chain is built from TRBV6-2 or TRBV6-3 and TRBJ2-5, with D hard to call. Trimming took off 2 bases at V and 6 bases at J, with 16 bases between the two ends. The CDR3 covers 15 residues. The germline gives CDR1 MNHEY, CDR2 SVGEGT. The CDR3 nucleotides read TGTGCCAGCAGTTACGCCAGGCGAACACAAAAGACCCAGTACTTC. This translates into CASSYARRTQKTQYF.

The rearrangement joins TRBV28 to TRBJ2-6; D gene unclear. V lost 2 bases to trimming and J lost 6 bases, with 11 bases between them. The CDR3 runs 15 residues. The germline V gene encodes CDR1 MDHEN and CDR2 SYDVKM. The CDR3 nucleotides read TGTGCCAGCAGTTTAACGGGCCCGGCGGCCAACGTCCTGACTTTC. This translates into CASSLTGPAANVLTF.

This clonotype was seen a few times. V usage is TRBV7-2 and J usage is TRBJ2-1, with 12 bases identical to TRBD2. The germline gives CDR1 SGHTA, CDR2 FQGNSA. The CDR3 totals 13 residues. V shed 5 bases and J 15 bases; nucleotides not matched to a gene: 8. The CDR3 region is CASSPSGRAGRFF. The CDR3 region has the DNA TGTGCCAGCAGCCCTAGCGGGAGGGCCGGAAGGTTCTTC.

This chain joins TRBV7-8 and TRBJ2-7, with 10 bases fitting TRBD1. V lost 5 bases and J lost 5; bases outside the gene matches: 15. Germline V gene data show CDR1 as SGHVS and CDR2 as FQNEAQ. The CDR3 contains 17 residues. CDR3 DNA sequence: TGTGCCAGCAGCCTCCCCCAGACAGGGGGCGGGGGACACGAGCAGTACTTC. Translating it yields CASSLPQTGGGGHEQYF.

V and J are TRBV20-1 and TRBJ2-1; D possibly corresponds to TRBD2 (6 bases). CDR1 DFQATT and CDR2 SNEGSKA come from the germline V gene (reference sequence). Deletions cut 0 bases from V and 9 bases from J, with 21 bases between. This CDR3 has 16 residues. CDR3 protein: CSARDDRREPEGEQFF. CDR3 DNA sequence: TGCAGTGCTAGAGATGATCGACGGGAGCCTGAGGGTGAGCAGTTCTTC.

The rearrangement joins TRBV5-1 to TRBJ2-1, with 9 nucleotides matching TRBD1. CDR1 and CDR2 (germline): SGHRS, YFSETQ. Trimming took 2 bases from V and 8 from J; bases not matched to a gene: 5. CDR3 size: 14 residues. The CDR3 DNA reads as TGCGCCAGCAGCTTCGGACAGGGGATCGATGAGCAGTTCTTC. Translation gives CASSFGQGIDEQFF.

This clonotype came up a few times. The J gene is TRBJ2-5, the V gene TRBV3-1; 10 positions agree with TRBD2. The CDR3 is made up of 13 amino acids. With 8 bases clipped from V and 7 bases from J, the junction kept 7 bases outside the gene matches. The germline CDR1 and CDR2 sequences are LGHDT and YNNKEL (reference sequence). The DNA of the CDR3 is TGTGCCAGCCAGCTAGCGGGAGACGGGACCCAGTACTTC. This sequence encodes CASQLAGDGTQYF.

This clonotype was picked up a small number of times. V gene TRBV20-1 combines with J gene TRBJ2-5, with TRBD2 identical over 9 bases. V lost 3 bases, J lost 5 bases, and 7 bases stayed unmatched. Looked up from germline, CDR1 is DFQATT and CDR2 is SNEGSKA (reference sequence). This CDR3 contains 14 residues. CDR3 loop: CSASAGGPVETQYF. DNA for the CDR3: TGCAGTGCTAGTGCGGGAGGGCCGGTGGAGACCCAGTACTTC.

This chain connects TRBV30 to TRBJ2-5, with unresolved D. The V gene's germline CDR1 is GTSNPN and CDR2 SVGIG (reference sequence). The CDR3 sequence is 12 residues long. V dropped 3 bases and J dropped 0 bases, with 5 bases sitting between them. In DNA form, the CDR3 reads TGTGCCTGGAGGGCAGACCAAGAGACCCAGTACTTC. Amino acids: CAWRADQETQYF.

The CDR3 coding sequence is TGCAGCGTTTGGACAGGGGTTTGGACCAATGAGCAGTTCTTC. Encoded protein: CSVWTGVWTNEQFF. This rearrangement joins TRBV29-1 to TRBJ2-1; 9 nucleotides align to TRBD1. Per germline, CDR1 SQVTM and CDR2 ANQGSEA. The CDR3 is made up of 14 amino acids. Trimming at V came to 5 bases and at J to 6 bases, leaving 8 bases not matched to a gene.

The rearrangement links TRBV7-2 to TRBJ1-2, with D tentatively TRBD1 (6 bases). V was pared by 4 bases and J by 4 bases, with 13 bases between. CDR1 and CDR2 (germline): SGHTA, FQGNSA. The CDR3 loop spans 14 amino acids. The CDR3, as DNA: TGTGCCAGCAGCTCGGACAGTGGCGGCTATGGCTACACCTTC. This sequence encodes CASSSDSGGYGYTF.

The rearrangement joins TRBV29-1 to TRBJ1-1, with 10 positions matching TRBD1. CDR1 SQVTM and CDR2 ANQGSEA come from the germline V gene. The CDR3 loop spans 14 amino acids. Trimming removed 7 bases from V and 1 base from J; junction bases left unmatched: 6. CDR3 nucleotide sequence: TGCAGCGGCCAGACAGGGGGCGCGAACACTGAAGCTTTCTTT. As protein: CSGQTGGANTEAFF.

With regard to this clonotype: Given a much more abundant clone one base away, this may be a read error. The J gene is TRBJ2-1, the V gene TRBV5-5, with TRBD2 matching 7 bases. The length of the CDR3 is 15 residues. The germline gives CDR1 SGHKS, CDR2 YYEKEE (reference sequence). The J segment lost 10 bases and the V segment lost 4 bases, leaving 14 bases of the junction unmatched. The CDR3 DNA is TGTGCCAGCAGCACCGGGGCAGCCACAGCGGGGGAGCAGTTCTTC. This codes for CASSTGAATAGEQFF. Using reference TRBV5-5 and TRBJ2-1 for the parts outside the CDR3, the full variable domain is DAGVTQSPTHLIKTRGQQVTLRCSPISGHKSVSWYQQVLGQGPQFIFQYYEKEERGRGNFPDRFSARQFPNYSSELNVNALLLGDSALYLCASSTGAATAGEQFFGPGTRLTVL.

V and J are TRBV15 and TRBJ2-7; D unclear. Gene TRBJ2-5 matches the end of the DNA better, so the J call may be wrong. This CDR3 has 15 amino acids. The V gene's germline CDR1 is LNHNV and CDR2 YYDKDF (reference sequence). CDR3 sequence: CATSRDPAVRETQYF. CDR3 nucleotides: TGTGCCACCAGCAGAGATCCCGCAGTCAGGGAGACCCAGTACTTC.